This entry describes one T cell receptor beta chain. This specimen belongs to a study of control samples from healthy donors and cancer patients. Method: immunoSEQ multiplex PCR; TCRdb's copy keeps in-frame clones and lacks some. Of 85,000 to 90,000 clones listed, over 75% are singletons. Looked up from germline, CDR1 is LGHDT and CDR2 is YNNKEL (reference sequence). The V and J ends lost 4 bases and 8 bases, in that order; junction bases with no gene match: 9. CDR3 size: 14 residues. The source is a woman aged 40 to 55 in good health. The specimen was blood. The J gene is TRBJ1-1, the V gene TRBV3-1 (or the pseudogene TRBV3-2); the match to TRBD1 covers 8 bases. CDR3 nucleotides: TGTGCCAGCAGCCTGGACAGGGTCCCGATGGAAGCTTTCTTT. Its protein product is CASSLDRVPMEAFF.